Listed below are T cell receptor beta chains from one sample, sequenced in a study of blood T cells in healthy people across ages. TCRdb re-called the 5' RACE reads through MiXCR, storing one row per CDR3 protein. The data contain 550,000 to 600,000 distinct CDR3 sequences, roughly 48% of them singletons. Material for sequencing was blood. The receptor set was obtained from a man at least 80 years old in good health. Both conserved end residues are part of each CDR3. Each record gives: clone size, J gene, V gene, D gene, CDR3 DNA, CDR3 protein. A D gene is named only where the DNA matches it firmly. Clone size is shown for a subset of rows, as once, few, many or a class of expanded clone.

clone size: few; J gene: TRBJ2-3; V gene: TRBV9; D gene: NA; CDR3 DNA: TGTGCCAGCAGCGAAGCAGCAGGGTTAGATACGCAGTATTTT; CDR3 protein: CASSEAAGLDTQYF
clone size: few; J gene: TRBJ2-1; V gene: TRBV20-1; D gene: NA; CDR3 DNA: TGCAGCTCATTTAGGAACAATGAGCAGTTCTTC; CDR3 protein: CSSFRNNEQFF
clone size: NA; J gene: TRBJ2-4; V gene: TRBV7-3; D gene: TRBD2; CDR3 DNA: TGTGCCAGCAGCTTAGAGATAGCGGGGGGTAAAAACATTCAGTACTTC; CDR3 protein: CASSLEIAGGKNIQYF
clone size: NA; J gene: TRBJ1-6; V gene: TRBV2; D gene: NA; CDR3 DNA: TGTGCCAGCAGTGAAAGGGCATCCGGTAATTCACCCCTCCACTTT; CDR3 protein: CASSERASGNSPLHF
clone size: NA; J gene: TRBJ1-2; V gene: TRBV19; D gene: TRBD1; CDR3 DNA: TGTGCCAGTACCTTGACAGGGAATAACTATGGCTACACCTTC; CDR3 protein: CASTLTGNNYGYTF
clone size: few; J gene: TRBJ2-1; V gene: TRBV6-5; D gene: TRBD2; CDR3 DNA: TGTGCCAGCAGTTCCCCGGGTCTAGCGGGGGTTAATGAGCAGTTCTTC; CDR3 protein: CASSSPGLAGVNEQFF
clone size: many; J gene: TRBJ1-6; V gene: TRBV6-6; D gene: NA; CDR3 DNA: TGTGCCAGCAGTACTAGGACGGGGCCCCTCCACTTT; CDR3 protein: CASSTRTGPLHF
clone size: NA; J gene: TRBJ1-1; V gene: TRBV5-1; D gene: NA; CDR3 DNA: TGCGCCAGCAGCTTGGGAGGATCAATACGAGACACTGAAGCTTTCTTT; CDR3 protein: CASSLGGSIRDTEAFF
clone size: NA; J gene: TRBJ2-7; V gene: TRBV4-1; D gene: NA; CDR3 DNA: TGCGCCAGCAGCCAAGAGAGTCAAGTTTACGAGCAGTACTTC; CDR3 protein: CASSQESQVYEQYF
clone size: once; J gene: TRBJ2-2; V gene: TRBV20-1; D gene: NA; CDR3 DNA: TGCAGTGCTACAGACAGGGACTCACTACCTAAAGGGGAGCTGTTTTTT; CDR3 protein: CSATDRDSLPKGELFF
clone size: NA; J gene: TRBJ2-4; V gene: TRBV15; D gene: NA; CDR3 DNA: TGTGCCACCAGCAGTGCCCCGGGACCCCCAAGGGGAAACATTCAGTACTTC; CDR3 protein: CATSSAPGPPRGNIQYF
clone size: few; J gene: TRBJ2-7; V gene: TRBV7-2; D gene: TRBD2; CDR3 DNA: TGTGCCAGCAGCACGGGACTAGCTGCCTACGAGCAGTACTTC; CDR3 protein: CASSTGLAAYEQYF
clone size: many; J gene: TRBJ1-4; V gene: TRBV7-9; D gene: TRBD1; CDR3 DNA: TGTGCCAGCAGCCCCCCCGCCGGGACAGGGAATGAAAAACTGTTTTTT; CDR3 protein: CASSPPAGTGNEKLFF
clone size: NA; J gene: TRBJ2-4; V gene: TRBV10-3; D gene: NA; CDR3 DNA: TGTGCCATCAGTGATCAGGACATTCAGTACTTC; CDR3 protein: CAISDQDIQYF
clone size: NA; J gene: TRBJ1-2; V gene: TRBV6-1; D gene: NA; CDR3 DNA: TGTGCCAGCAGTGCAGGGCAGGGGAACTATGGCTACACCTTC; CDR3 protein: CASSAGQGNYGYTF
clone size: NA; J gene: TRBJ1-5; V gene: TRBV29-1; D gene: TRBD1; CDR3 DNA: TGCAGCGTTGGGCAAGGGGGCGGTCGCAATCAGCCCCAGCATTTT; CDR3 protein: CSVGQGGGRNQPQHF
clone size: NA; J gene: TRBJ2-1; V gene: TRBV4-2; D gene: TRBD2; CDR3 DNA: TGTGCCAGCAGCCAGGAGACTAGCGGGGCTTACAATGAGCAGTTCTTC; CDR3 protein: CASSQETSGAYNEQFF
clone size: NA; J gene: TRBJ2-7; V gene: TRBV9; D gene: NA; CDR3 DNA: TGTGCCAGCAGCGTTACTCCAGGCCTCTCCTCCGAGCAGTACTTC; CDR3 protein: CASSVTPGLSSEQYF
clone size: few; J gene: TRBJ1-1; V gene: TRBV9; D gene: NA; CDR3 DNA: TGTGCCAGCAGCGTGGAACGGGACCCGGGGCTTGGAGCTTTCTTT; CDR3 protein: CASSVERDPGLGAFF
clone size: NA; J gene: TRBJ2-3; V gene: TRBV7-8; D gene: NA; CDR3 DNA: TGTGCCAGCAGCTTAGCGTACCGGAGTACAGATACGCAGTATTTT; CDR3 protein: CASSLAYRSTDTQYF
clone size: NA; J gene: TRBJ2-7; V gene: TRBV30; D gene: TRBD2; CDR3 DNA: TGTGCCTCCACCAAGCGGCTAGCGGGAGGGTACGAGCAGTACTTC; CDR3 protein: CASTKRLAGGYEQYF
clone size: NA; J gene: TRBJ1-1; V gene: TRBV7-9; D gene: TRBD1; CDR3 DNA: TGTGCCAGCAGCAGCCCAGAGACAGGGGCTCTCACTGAAGCTTTCTTT; CDR3 protein: CASSSPETGALTEAFF
clone size: many; J gene: TRBJ1-1; V gene: TRBV6-5; D gene: NA; CDR3 DNA: TGTGCCAGCAGTTACTCGAAGGCGTGGAGAACTGAAGCTTTCTTT; CDR3 protein: CASSYSKAWRTEAFF
clone size: NA; J gene: TRBJ2-3; V gene: TRBV20-1; D gene: NA; CDR3 DNA: TGCAGTGCCGAGACGGGGACGGCCAACCTTCGTGATACGCAGTATTTT; CDR3 protein: CSAETGTANLRDTQYF
clone size: NA; J gene: TRBJ1-2; V gene: TRBV5-1; D gene: NA; CDR3 DNA: TGCGCCAGCAGCTTGGAGCCGGACAGCCTCTATGGCTACACCTTC; CDR3 protein: CASSLEPDSLYGYTF
clone size: many; J gene: TRBJ2-3; V gene: TRBV6-6; D gene: NA; CDR3 DNA: TGTGCCAGCAGTAAACCCGGGGGCCCGCAGTATTTT; CDR3 protein: CASSKPGGPQYF
clone size: NA; J gene: TRBJ1-4; V gene: TRBV12-3/TRBV12-4; D gene: NA; CDR3 DNA: TGTGCCAGCAGTCCGGGGACTGCGGTTGGAAAACTGTTTTTT; CDR3 protein: CASSPGTAVGKLFF
clone size: NA; J gene: TRBJ1-3; V gene: TRBV25-1; D gene: NA; CDR3 DNA: TGTGCAGAGAGGCCCACCTCTGGAAACACCATATATTTT; CDR3 protein: CAERPTSGNTIYF
clone size: few; J gene: TRBJ1-1; V gene: TRBV2; D gene: NA; CDR3 DNA: TGTGCCAGCAGTGCCCTGACAGCCAACACTGAAGCTTTCTTT; CDR3 protein: CASSALTANTEAFF
clone size: NA; J gene: TRBJ2-5; V gene: TRBV5-1; D gene: NA; CDR3 DNA: TGCGCCAGCAGCTTGGCCTCGGGAACACAAGAGACCCAGTACTTC; CDR3 protein: CASSLASGTQETQYF
clone size: NA; J gene: TRBJ1-6; V gene: TRBV20-1; D gene: TRBD1; CDR3 DNA: TGCAGTGCTAGAGCCCGGGACAGGGGTGGGTCACCCCTCCACTTT; CDR3 protein: CSARARDRGGSPLHF
clone size: NA; J gene: TRBJ1-2; V gene: TRBV2; D gene: TRBD1; CDR3 DNA: TGTGCCAGCAGTGAAGCGAACAGGGGTCTCTATGGCTACACCTTC; CDR3 protein: CASSEANRGLYGYTF
clone size: NA; J gene: TRBJ2-4; V gene: TRBV2; D gene: NA; CDR3 DNA: TGTGCCAGCAGTGCGGTTAGAGAGCAGTACTTC; CDR3 protein: CASSAVREQYF
clone size: NA; J gene: TRBJ1-2; V gene: TRBV4-3; D gene: TRBD1; CDR3 DNA: TGCGCCAGCAGACACGGACAGGGGGCTGGCTACACCTTC; CDR3 protein: CASRHGQGAGYTF
clone size: few; J gene: TRBJ2-4; V gene: TRBV4-3; D gene: NA; CDR3 DNA: TGCGCCAGCAGCCAAGATTGGGGGCCGGGCATTCAGTACTTC; CDR3 protein: CASSQDWGPGIQYF
clone size: NA; J gene: TRBJ2-1; V gene: TRBV18; D gene: NA; CDR3 DNA: TGTGCCAGCTCACCAAGGACCTATGAGCAGTTCTTC; CDR3 protein: CASSPRTYEQFF
clone size: few; J gene: TRBJ2-3; V gene: TRBV18; D gene: NA; CDR3 DNA: TGTGCCAGCTCACCACGGGGGGCGTCAGATACGCAGTATTTT; CDR3 protein: CASSPRGASDTQYF
clone size: NA; J gene: TRBJ1-6; V gene: TRBV6-6; D gene: NA; CDR3 DNA: TGTGCCAGCAGTGACGGAGAGAGTTCACCCCTCCACTTT; CDR3 protein: CASSDGESSPLHF
clone size: many; J gene: TRBJ2-5; V gene: TRBV29-1; D gene: NA; CDR3 DNA: TGCAGCGTTGTTTCCAGTATGGAGACCCAGTACTTC; CDR3 protein: CSVVSSMETQYF
clone size: many; J gene: TRBJ2-7; V gene: TRBV7-3; D gene: TRBD2; CDR3 DNA: TGTGCCAGCAGCTTAAGCGGGGGGATGGACGAGCAGTACTTC; CDR3 protein: CASSLSGGMDEQYF
clone size: NA; J gene: TRBJ1-3; V gene: TRBV4-2; D gene: NA; CDR3 DNA: TGTGCCAGCAGCCATCACAGGGAAACCTCAGACACCATATATTTT; CDR3 protein: CASSHHRETSDTIYF
clone size: few; J gene: TRBJ2-3; V gene: TRBV2; D gene: NA; CDR3 DNA: TGTGCCAGCAGTCCCGACCAAACCGGTCGGGTACGTACGCAGTATTTT; CDR3 protein: CASSPDQTGRVRTQYF
clone size: few; J gene: TRBJ1-5; V gene: TRBV29-1; D gene: TRBD1; CDR3 DNA: TGCAGCGTAGCTACAGGGGGCGGCAATCAGCCCCAGCATTTT; CDR3 protein: CSVATGGGNQPQHF
clone size: few; J gene: TRBJ1-2; V gene: TRBV12-3/TRBV12-4; D gene: NA; CDR3 DNA: TGTGCCAGCAGTATAAACCGGGACGGGTACTATGGCTACACCTTC; CDR3 protein: CASSINRDGYYGYTF
clone size: NA; J gene: TRBJ2-5; V gene: TRBV30; D gene: NA; CDR3 DNA: TGTGCCTGGAGTGACCGGGCCTCAGAGACCCAGTACTTC; CDR3 protein: CAWSDRASETQYF
clone size: NA; J gene: TRBJ2-5; V gene: TRBV2; D gene: NA; CDR3 DNA: TGTGCCAGCAGCAAAGGATCCAAGGGGACCCAGTACTTC; CDR3 protein: CASSKGSKGTQYF
clone size: once; J gene: TRBJ2-1; V gene: TRBV14; D gene: TRBD2; CDR3 DNA: TGTGCCAGCAGCCAGGGACTAGCGGGGGGGCGAGTTGAGCAGTTCTTC; CDR3 protein: CASSQGLAGGRVEQFF
clone size: few; J gene: TRBJ2-5; V gene: TRBV5-1; D gene: TRBD2; CDR3 DNA: TGCGCCAGCAGCTTGGCCGGGACTAGCCAAGAGACCCAGTACTTC; CDR3 protein: CASSLAGTSQETQYF
clone size: many; J gene: TRBJ2-7; V gene: TRBV6-6; D gene: NA; CDR3 DNA: TGTGCCAGCAGTCGGACCCCGGGACACATTTACGAGCAGTACTTC; CDR3 protein: CASSRTPGHIYEQYF
clone size: NA; J gene: TRBJ2-1; V gene: TRBV2; D gene: TRBD1; CDR3 DNA: TGTGCCAGCAGGGACAGGGCTAACTACAATGAGCAGTTCTTC; CDR3 protein: CASRDRANYNEQFF
clone size: many; J gene: TRBJ2-7; V gene: TRBV7-2; D gene: TRBD2; CDR3 DNA: TGTGCCAGCACCCGAGGGGGGGCTAGCGGGAATCACGAGCAGTACTTC; CDR3 protein: CASTRGGASGNHEQYF
clone size: NA; J gene: TRBJ1-2; V gene: TRBV5-1; D gene: NA; CDR3 DNA: TGCGCCAGCAGCTTGGGGGAGTTTGGCTACACCTTC; CDR3 protein: CASSLGEFGYTF
clone size: NA; J gene: TRBJ1-2; V gene: TRBV5-1; D gene: NA; CDR3 DNA: TGCGCCAGCAGCTTTGTAGGGTCGGTAAACTATGGCTACACCTTC; CDR3 protein: CASSFVGSVNYGYTF
clone size: few; J gene: TRBJ2-7; V gene: TRBV5-6; D gene: NA; CDR3 DNA: TGTGCCAGCAGCCACGATTACGGGAGCTACGAGCAGTACTTC; CDR3 protein: CASSHDYGSYEQYF
clone size: NA; J gene: TRBJ1-2; V gene: TRBV20-1; D gene: NA; CDR3 DNA: TGCAGTGGCACAGTGGTGGCGGGGTTCTACACCTTC; CDR3 protein: CSGTVVAGFYTF
clone size: NA; J gene: TRBJ1-5; V gene: TRBV12-3/TRBV12-4; D gene: NA; CDR3 DNA: TGTGCCAGCGGGGACCTTGCGCCCCAGCATTTT; CDR3 protein: CASGDLAPQHF
clone size: NA; J gene: TRBJ2-1; V gene: TRBV20-1; D gene: TRBD2; CDR3 DNA: TGCAGTGCTAGCCAACTAGCGGGAGGCTCCTACGAGCAGTTCTTC; CDR3 protein: CSASQLAGGSYEQFF